This T cell receptor beta chain was profiled in a study of T-cell memory formation after mild COVID-19 (dated by TCRdb to the early 2020s). A note on the overall study: TCR sequence clusters from the two donors were largely donor specific. The cohort was made up of two young adult volunteers, one female and one male, who were previously healthy. T-cell clones expanding and contracting after mild COVID-19 in a couple of donors were tracked by longitudinal TCRalpha and TCRbeta repertoire sequencing.

Sequences SGHAT (CDR1) and FQNNGV (CDR2) are obtained from the germline V gene. The germline V and J ends show losses of 5 bases and 1 base respectively, and no gene match explains 5 bases of the junction. The CDR3 contains 14 residues, cysteine and valine counted. Just CDR3 DNA is preserved here, 42 bases in frame from base 1. This clonotype has at least ten counts. The specificity of this receptor is unknown. Per-base qualities were not stored, and no clone one base away is much larger. Ficoll-Paque density gradient centrifugation was used to isolate PBMCs. Sequencing took place on an Illumina NovaSeq 6000. TCRalpha and TCRbeta cDNA libraries were built by 5'RACE with constant-segment primers, adding sample barcodes and unique molecular identifiers. Trizol reagent was used to extract RNA from every sample. Libraries were amplified in two PCR steps, with a second sample barcode and Illumina TruSeq adapters added in the second step. The libraries were sequenced on an Illumina NovaSeq using 2 x 150 bp paired-end reads. Processing in the source paper ran as follows. Demultiplexing of reads and collapsing into UMI-guided consensus sequences were performed with migec v1.2.7. Using mixcr v2.1.11, UMI consensuses were aligned to TRA and TRB V and J templates and then assembled into clonotypes. A clonotype was counted as expanded or contracted only when both edgeR and NoisET called the clonotype significant, with the noise models trained on biological replicates. For edgeR calls, a false discovery rate-adjusted p below 0.01 and a log2 fold-change threshold of 1 were applied. As an exploratory analysis of dynamics, max-normalized trajectories of the 1000 most abundant clonotypes were examined with PCA combined with hierarchical clustering. Separately sequenced CD4+ and CD8+ repertoires were used to assign the CD4 or CD8 phenotype of responding clones. Starting from the raw public reads, TCRdb applied fastp trimming at Q25, assembled clones with MiXCR and retained in-frame beta chains. Rows with a matching CDR3 protein are joined into one entry that keeps the most common DNA and genes. For this entry, the V and J calls and clone size follow TCRdb and not the study's own pipeline. The sample yields about 280,000 distinct CDR3 sequences; approximately 8.4% were counted once. The leading ten clones occupy about 22% of the sample.

What the research found in general, with its limitations: Contracting CD4+ clones appeared mostly in the CM and EM memory subsets, whereas CD8+ clones were enriched in EMRA. Whether the second-wave clones peaking on day 37 were SARS-CoV-2 specific was not confirmed. Some responding clones were detected in pre-infection memory, which suggested that pre-existing cross-reactive memory T cells had joined the SARS-CoV-2 response. Clones that contracted from day 15 to 85 showed balanced CD4/CD8 phenotypes, whereas a second wave of clones that expanded from day 15 to 37 leaned towards CD4+. Only a couple of mild cases were covered by the study, and larger cohorts that include severe cases with pre-infection samples were considered necessary.

Sequences were obtained from PBMCs or a T cell subset sorted from them (not recorded which). The chain is made from TRBV11-2 and TRBJ2-7, with 7 junctional bases fitting TRBD1. This sequence originates from a man between 18 and 35 years old who had mild COVID-19 (a few samples of this study predate the infection). The sample titles of this study are shuffled in the database, so cell type and time point are left out; the donor was told from shared clones. For the CDR3, the sequence is CASSRGQDSYEQYV. The nucleotide sequence is given as TGTGCCAGCAGCCGCGGACAGGATTCCTACGAGCAGTACGTC.